The 24 T cell receptor beta chains presented below share a single source sample, sequenced in a study of blood T cell repertoires in COVID-19 (dated by TCRdb to between 2020 and 2021). The library was built by means of the immunoSEQ multiplex PCR assay. The source is immuneACCESS, and TCRdb retained only in-frame sequences with V and J called. Part of the clones is not carried over; for the studies checked, unresolved V genes explain less than half of this, and the remainder is unexplained. The sample profile shows a few hundred thousand clones; roughly 84% of them were found once. Together, the top ten hold about 1.5% of the sample. Sequencing used PBMCs or T cells enriched from blood (not recorded which). These receptors all come from a woman between 18 and 30 years old who had been exposed to COVID-19.

The rearrangement joins TRBV5-4 to TRBJ2-5, with 7 bases lining up with TRBD2. After removal of 0 bases from V and 2 bases from J, the junction contained 10 bases not matched to a gene. Germline V CDR1 and CDR2: SGHNT, YYREEE (reference sequence). CDR3 length equals 17 residues. In DNA, the CDR3 is TGTGCCAGCAGCTTGGACCCAGCGGGATGGGTTCAAGAGACCCAGTACTTC. It yields the protein CASSLDPAGWVQETQYF.

This sequence joins TRBV2 and TRBJ2-1; 13 bases are a match to TRBD2. The CDR3 is 15 residues long. Germline CDR1 and CDR2: SNHLY and FYNNEI. V dropped 5 bases and J dropped 8; count of bases not matched to a gene: 6. The CDR3 loop reads CASSPRLAGGHEQFF. The DNA of the CDR3 is TGTGCCAGCAGTCCCAGACTAGCGGGGGGCCATGAGCAGTTCTTC.

The rearrangement links TRBV18 to TRBJ1-1; D is perhaps TRBD1 (5 bases). The CDR3 runs to 13 residues. V lost 10 bases and J 3 bases, leaving 15 bases between the germline ends. Germline CDR1 KGHSH, CDR2 LQKENI. The CDR3 loop is CATDRGGYTEAFF. The CDR3 coding sequence is TGTGCCACCGATCGCGGGGGGTACACTGAAGCTTTCTTT. Full variable domain (rest looked up from reference TRBV18 and TRBJ1-1): NAGVMQNPRHLVRRRGQEARLRCSPMKGHSHVYWYRQLPEEGLKFMVYLQKENIIDESGMPKERFSAEFPKEGPSILRIQQVVRGDSAAYFCATDRGGYTEAFFGQGTRLTVV.

This rearrangement joins TRBV15 to TRBJ1-6; 7 bases agree with TRBD1. Germline values: CDR1 LNHNV, CDR2 YYDKDF (reference sequence). The CDR3 contains 18 residues. J lost 0 bases, V lost 5 bases, and 10 bases had no gene match. The CDR3 here is CATSDKRTGSSYNSPLHF. The CDR3 nucleotides read TGTGCCACCAGCGACAAAAGGACAGGAAGCTCCTATAATTCACCCCTCCACTTT. The variable domain in full, with the rest retrieved from reference TRBV15 and TRBJ1-6, is DAMVIQNPRYQVTQFGKPVTLSCSQTLNHNVMYWYQQKSSQAPKLLFHYYDKDFNNEADTPDNFQSRRPNTSFCFLDIRSPGLGDTAMYLCATSDKRTGSSYNSPLHFGNGTRLTVT.

This clone was seen a few times. The same CDR3 can be traced to other DNA sequences in this sample. The chain employs TRBV2 and TRBJ1-5, with 11 bases lining up with TRBD1. This CDR3 spans 15 amino acids. V gave up 3 bases and J gave up 4 bases; unmatched junction bases: 2. Germline V gene data show CDR1 as SNHLY and CDR2 as FYNNEI. The CDR3 loop reads CASSEDRGLNQPQHF. In DNA form, the CDR3 reads TGTGCCAGCAGTGAGGACAGGGGGCTGAATCAGCCCCAGCATTTT.

The chain links TRBV29-1 to TRBJ1-6, with 8 nucleotides matching TRBD1. The CDR3 loop spans 13 amino acids. The germline CDR1 and CDR2 sequences are SQVTM and ANQGSEA. J lost 8 bases, V lost 6 bases, and 6 bases had no gene match. The CDR3 DNA is TGCAGCGTGGGACAGGATCTTTATTCACCCCTCCACTTT. As protein: CSVGQDLYSPLHF.

The chain employs TRBV3-1 (or the pseudogene TRBV3-2) and TRBJ2-5; 10 bases are a match to TRBD2. V lost 0 bases and J lost 1; bases outside the gene matches: 5. CDR3 length equals 17 residues. The V gene's germline CDR1 is LGHDT and CDR2 YNNKEL (reference sequence). CDR3 DNA sequence: TGTGCCAGCAGCCAAGAAGGTAGCGGGGGGACCCAAGAGACCCAGTACTTC. Protein product: CASSQEGSGGTQETQYF.

J is TRBJ1-4 and V is TRBV30; D is perhaps TRBD1 (5 bases). The germline CDR1 and CDR2 sequences are GTSNPN and SVGIG (reference sequence). The CDR3 runs 15 residues. Deletions cut 7 bases from V and 7 bases from J, with 22 bases between. CDR3 loop: CAYPTVGRSCEKLFF. In nucleotides, the CDR3 is TGTGCCTACCCGACGGTGGGGCGATCGTGTGAAAAACTGTTTTTT.

The CDR3 reads CASSPTSSSYEQYF. The CDR3, as DNA: TGTGCCAGCAGCCCCACTTCTAGCTCCTACGAGCAGTACTTC. The chain joins TRBV5-4 to TRBJ2-7, with no clear D. Germline CDR1 is SGHNT and CDR2 is YYREEE (reference sequence). V lost 4 bases and J lost 0, with 11 bases in between. This CDR3 has 14 residues.

In nucleotides, the CDR3 is TGTGCCAGCAGTTTATCTCATCCCCACATCATGGGCAAGGGCAATCAGCCCCAGCATTTT. It encodes CASSLSHPHIMGKGNQPQHF. This sequence joins TRBV28 and TRBJ1-5; no definite D call. The length of the CDR3 is 20 residues. V shed 1 base and J shed 2 bases, with 24 bases lying between them. Germline V gives CDR1 MDHEN, CDR2 SYDVKM. Variable domain in full (rest from reference TRBV28 and TRBJ1-5): DVKVTQSSRYLVKRTGEKVFLECVQDMDHENMFWYRQDPGLGLRLIYFSYDVKMKEKGDIPEGYSVSREKKERFSLILESASTNQTSMYLCASSLSHPHIMGKGNQPQHFGDGTRLSIL.

The rearrangement links TRBV7-2 to TRBJ1-2; D may be TRBD1 (5 bases). In germline, CDR1 is SGHTA, CDR2 FQGNSA. Trimming removed 5 bases from V and 4 bases from J, with 20 bases in between. This CDR3 is built from 16 residues. In DNA form, the CDR3 reads TGTGCCAGCAGCCAGTCGGCGACAGAGTTTATCTATGGCTACACCTTC. Translating gives CASSQSATEFIYGYTF. The complete variable domain, with remaining parts taken from reference TRBV7-2 and TRBJ1-2, reads GAGVSQSPSNKVTEKGKDVELRCDPISGHTALYWYRQSLGQGLEFLIYFQGNSAPDKSGLPSDRFSAERTGGSVSTLTIQRTQQEDSAVYLCASSQSATEFIYGYTFGSGTRLTVV.

This clone came up once. V is TRBV28 and J is TRBJ2-7; TRBD2 might be the D (6 bases). V was cut by 2 bases and J by 3 bases, with 11 bases left in between. The length of the CDR3 is 14 residues. CDR1 is MDHEN and CDR2 is SYDVKM in the germline V gene. As DNA, the CDR3 is TGTGCCAGCAGTTTAACGGCCGGGGGCTACGAGCAGTACTTC. Translating gives CASSLTAGGYEQYF. The full variable domain, with the rest looked up from reference TRBV28 and TRBJ2-7, is DVKVTQSSRYLVKRTGEKVFLECVQDMDHENMFWYRQDPGLGLRLIYFSYDVKMKEKGDIPEGYSVSREKKERFSLILESASTNQTSMYLCASSLTAGGYEQYFGPGTRLTVT.

In its sample, this clone was seen once. The chain is built from TRBV27 and TRBJ1-4; 7 bases are a match to TRBD1. Germline V gene data show CDR1 as MNHEY and CDR2 as SMNVEV (reference sequence). Trimming took 5 bases from V and 10 from J; bases not matched to a gene: 13. This CDR3 comprises 15 residues. The CDR3 loop reads CASSPRQGSFRKLFF. CDR3 in DNA: TGTGCCAGCAGTCCGAGACAGGGAAGCTTCAGAAAACTGTTTTTT.

The genes are TRBV6-5 and TRBJ2-2, with 7 bases that match TRBD1. The CDR3 length is 13 residues. Per the germline V gene, CDR1 is MNHEY and CDR2 is SVGAGI. V lost 6 bases and J lost 6; bases outside the gene matches: 4. The CDR3 protein is CASRPTGAGELFF. The CDR3 DNA reads TGTGCCAGCAGGCCCACAGGGGCCGGGGAGCTGTTTTTT.

This clone was counted once. The chain employs TRBV28 and TRBJ2-1; 8 nucleotides match TRBD1. Trimming at V came to 6 bases and at J to 3 bases, leaving 7 bases not matched to a gene. The CDR3 length is 15 residues. Germline assignment: CDR1 MDHEN and CDR2 SYDVKM. CDR3 loop: CASRIPGQVYNEQFF. The CDR3 nucleotides are TGTGCCAGCAGAATACCGGGACAGGTCTACAATGAGCAGTTCTTC.

The rearrangement joins TRBV18 to TRBJ2-7; no reliable D call. The V end was cut by 4 bases, the J end by 3 bases, with 10 bases between. Germline V lookup: CDR1 KGHSH, CDR2 LQKENI. This CDR3 contains 13 residues. DNA of the CDR3: TGTGCCAGCTCACATGGCACCGACTACGAGCAGTACTTC. Protein: CASSHGTDYEQYF.

The chain recombines TRBV11-2 with TRBJ1-5, with D tentatively TRBD1 (6 bases). Trimming stripped 2 bases from V and 6 bases from J, with 14 bases between. This CDR3 region has 15 residues. Germline lookup yields CDR1 SGHAT and CDR2 FQNNGV. CDR3 DNA: TGTGCCAGCAGCTTATTAACAGGGACATGTCAGCCCCAGCATTTT. Protein: CASSLLTGTCQPQHF.

The chain recombines TRBV7-2 with TRBJ2-1, with 7 bases that match TRBD1. Trimming removed 4 bases from V and 8 bases from J; junction bases left unmatched: 8. CDR3 length: 14 amino acids. Germline CDR1 SGHTA, CDR2 FQGNSA. The chain's CDR3 is CASSSPGGFDEQFF. For the CDR3, the DNA is TGTGCCAGCAGCTCGCCAGGGGGTTTTGATGAGCAGTTCTTC.

The chain links TRBV11-2 to TRBJ2-7, with 8 bases aligning to TRBD1. The CDR3 extends over 16 amino acids. V was pared by 4 bases and J by 4 bases, with 12 bases of the junction left unmatched. CDR1 and CDR2 (germline): SGHAT, FQNNGV. The CDR3 sequence: CASSSIRDRSLYEQYF. For the CDR3, the DNA is TGTGCCAGCAGCTCCATACGGGACAGGTCCCTATACGAGCAGTACTTC.

The chain uses TRBV15 and TRBJ1-5; D call uncertain. Per germline, CDR1 LNHNV and CDR2 YYDKDF (reference sequence). Trimming stripped 0 bases from V and 9 bases from J, with 15 bases between. The CDR3 length is 15 residues. The CDR3 DNA sequence: TGTGCCACCAGCAGAGATCTCGGCGGGCGGAGGCCCCAGCATTTT. It translates to CATSRDLGGRRPQHF.

This clone was recorded only once. J is TRBJ2-5 and V is TRBV24-1, with 9 bases lining up with TRBD1. V was pared by 7 bases and J by 5 bases, with 4 bases of the junction left unmatched. The CDR3 has 13 amino acids. Per the germline V gene, CDR1 is KGHDR and CDR2 is SFDVKD. The CDR3 region has the DNA TGTGCCACCAGCAGACAGGGGGGTGAGACCCAGTACTTC. Protein sequence: CATSRQGGETQYF.

The chain recombines TRBV18 with TRBJ1-5; maybe TRBD1 (6 bases). Between the trimmed V and J ends, which lost 4 bases and 4 bases, there was a span of 14 bases. The CDR3 has 15 amino acids. The germline V gene has CDR1 KGHSH and CDR2 LQKENI. The CDR3 here is CASSLLSGANQPQHF. The CDR3 DNA reads as TGTGCCAGCTCACTACTTTCAGGGGCGAATCAGCCCCAGCATTTT.

The chain uses TRBV4-1 and TRBJ2-7, with 12 nucleotides matching TRBD1. The V segment lost 0 bases and the J segment 12 bases; nucleotides outside the gene matches: 15. The CDR3 extends over 17 amino acids. Per germline, CDR1 MGHRA and CDR2 YSYEKL. The CDR3 nucleotides read TGCGCCAGCAGCCAAGACTTCACCGGGACAGGGGGCGCCGGGCGGTACTTC. It codes for CASSQDFTGTGGAGRYF.

The chain employs TRBV5-4 and TRBJ2-1, with D maybe TRBD2 (5 bases). V lost 4 bases and J lost 4, with 9 bases in between. Germline V gene sequence: CDR1 SGHNT, CDR2 YYREEE (reference sequence). The CDR3 totals 13 residues. The CDR3 DNA follows: TGTGCCAGCAGCATTTCGGGGTACAATGAGCAGTTCTTC. It encodes CASSISGYNEQFF.